Listed below are T cell receptor beta chains from one sample, sequenced in a study of shared clonotypes between healthy human individuals. Produced via immunoSEQ multiplex PCR; TCRdb's table is partial and in-frame only. The repertoire consists of 1.5 million to 2.5 million clones, with approximately 95% occurring once and the leading ten covering around 1%. Sequencing was done on a sample of naive CD8+ T cells sorted from blood. Source of these receptors: a man aged 18 to 35 in good health. CDR3s include the opening cysteine and the closing phenylalanine or tryptophan. The order of the fields is J gene, D gene, clone size, V gene, CDR3 DNA, CDR3 protein. D genes are given only for firm matches. Clone size is stated in some rows and not others, as once, few, many or a class when expanded.

j_gene: TRBJ2-7; d_gene: TRBD2; abundance: NA; v_gene: TRBV27; CDR3nt: TGTGCCAGCAGTCCTTCCCGGGGGGGCGTATCCTACGAGCAGTACTTC; CDR3aa: CASSPSRGGVSYEQYF
j_gene: TRBJ1-1; d_gene: NA; abundance: NA; v_gene: TRBV29-1; CDR3nt: TGCAGCGTTGAAGGAATTAGGGACGGGCTTGCGCACACTGAAGCTTTCTTT; CDR3aa: CSVEGIRDGLAHTEAFF
j_gene: TRBJ2-1; d_gene: TRBD2; abundance: NA; v_gene: TRBV19; CDR3nt: TGTGCCAGTAGTGGGCGGGAGGCTTACAATGAGCAGTTCTTC; CDR3aa: CASSGREAYNEQFF
j_gene: TRBJ1-2; d_gene: NA; abundance: NA; v_gene: TRBV4-3; CDR3nt: TGCGCCAGCAGCCTTAGACAAATGGTCGGGGACCGCTATGGCTACACCTTC; CDR3aa: CASSLRQMVGDRYGYTF
j_gene: TRBJ1-5; d_gene: NA; abundance: NA; v_gene: TRBV6-5; CDR3nt: TGTGCCAGCAGTTACCTAGGGAGCAATCAGCCCCAGCATTTT; CDR3aa: CASSYLGSNQPQHF
j_gene: TRBJ2-2; d_gene: TRBD1; abundance: NA; v_gene: TRBV6-1; CDR3nt: TGTGCCAGTAAGGACAGGGGGCTATCCGGGGAGCTGTTTTTT; CDR3aa: CASKDRGLSGELFF
j_gene: TRBJ2-1; d_gene: TRBD2; abundance: NA; v_gene: TRBV5-6; CDR3nt: TGTGCCAGCAGCCTGCTTCGGACTAGCGGCTACAATGAGCAGTTCTTC; CDR3aa: CASSLLRTSGYNEQFF
j_gene: TRBJ1-1; d_gene: NA; abundance: NA; v_gene: TRBV30; CDR3nt: TGTGCCTGGAGTGTAGTCGCCGGGGCCACTGAAGCTTTCTTT; CDR3aa: CAWSVVAGATEAFF
j_gene: TRBJ2-7; d_gene: TRBD2; abundance: NA; v_gene: TRBV4-3; CDR3nt: TGCGCCAGCAGCCAGGACCTAGCGGATAACTCCTACGAGCAGTACTTC; CDR3aa: CASSQDLADNSYEQYF
j_gene: TRBJ1-2; d_gene: TRBD1; abundance: NA; v_gene: TRBV6-5; CDR3nt: TGTGCCAGCAGTCCGGAACAGGGGCGCTATGGCTACACCTTC; CDR3aa: CASSPEQGRYGYTF
j_gene: TRBJ1-1; d_gene: NA; abundance: NA; v_gene: TRBV4-1; CDR3nt: TGCGCCAGCAGCCCTTTTCCGCGGGACACTGAAGCTTTCTTT; CDR3aa: CASSPFPRDTEAFF
j_gene: TRBJ2-7; d_gene: NA; abundance: once; v_gene: TRBV5-6; CDR3nt: TGTGCCAGCAGCTTGAATGGGGGGCCGGACGAGCAGTACTTC; CDR3aa: CASSLNGGPDEQYF
j_gene: TRBJ2-7; d_gene: TRBD1; abundance: NA; v_gene: TRBV29-1; CDR3nt: TGCAGCGTTGACGTGACAGGGGGCTACGAGCAGTACTTC; CDR3aa: CSVDVTGGYEQYF
j_gene: TRBJ1-5; d_gene: TRBD1; abundance: NA; v_gene: TRBV4-1; CDR3nt: TGCGCCAGCAGCCAAGAGGCAGGGGGCGCGGGCAATCAGCCCCAGCATTTT; CDR3aa: CASSQEAGGAGNQPQHF
j_gene: TRBJ2-7; d_gene: TRBD1; abundance: NA; v_gene: TRBV2; CDR3nt: TGTGCCAGCAGTGGTTTGGGGACAGGTAGCTCCTACGAGCAGTACTTC; CDR3aa: CASSGLGTGSSYEQYF
j_gene: TRBJ1-6; d_gene: NA; abundance: NA; v_gene: TRBV10-3; CDR3nt: TGTGCCATCAGTGGGACCGGCGGTAATTCACCCCTCCACTTT; CDR3aa: CAISGTGGNSPLHF
j_gene: TRBJ2-7; d_gene: TRBD2; abundance: NA; v_gene: TRBV7-9; CDR3nt: TGTGCCAGCAGCTTTGGGACTAGCGATTCCTACGAGCAGTACTTC; CDR3aa: CASSFGTSDSYEQYF
j_gene: TRBJ2-7; d_gene: NA; abundance: once; v_gene: TRBV6-5; CDR3nt: TGTGCCAGCAGTTACGGGCTTCTAGAGAGCTCCTACGAGCAGTACTTC; CDR3aa: CASSYGLLESSYEQYF
j_gene: TRBJ1-2; d_gene: NA; abundance: NA; v_gene: TRBV6-1; CDR3nt: TGTGCCAGCAGTGAATCGCCAGGGATTAACTATGGCTACACCTTC; CDR3aa: CASSESPGINYGYTF
j_gene: TRBJ1-4; d_gene: NA; abundance: NA; v_gene: TRBV7-9; CDR3nt: TGTGCCAGCAGCTTAGGAGAGGAAAGACAGCTGTTTTTT; CDR3aa: CASSLGEERQLFF
j_gene: TRBJ1-3; d_gene: NA; abundance: NA; v_gene: TRBV6-6; CDR3nt: TGTGCCAGCCCGCGACTGAACTCTGGAAACACCATATATTTT; CDR3aa: CASPRLNSGNTIYF
j_gene: TRBJ2-1; d_gene: TRBD2; abundance: once; v_gene: TRBV4-3; CDR3nt: TGCGCCAGCAGCCAAGATCGCGGGAGCAATGAGCAGTTCTTC; CDR3aa: CASSQDRGSNEQFF
j_gene: TRBJ1-5; d_gene: NA; abundance: NA; v_gene: TRBV7-8; CDR3nt: TGTGCCAGCAGCCCAGCGGGGGGCGGCGGCAATCAGCCCCAGCATTTT; CDR3aa: CASSPAGGGGNQPQHF
j_gene: TRBJ2-3; d_gene: NA; abundance: once; v_gene: TRBV4-1; CDR3nt: TGCGCCAGCAGCCAAGGCCCTCGGGTAGCGGAGAGAACTAGCACAGATACGCAGTATTTT; CDR3aa: CASSQGPRVAERTSTDTQYF
j_gene: TRBJ2-7; d_gene: NA; abundance: NA; v_gene: TRBV5-6; CDR3nt: TGTGCCAGCAGCTGGGGGACCGCCGCCTACGAGCAGTACTTC; CDR3aa: CASSWGTAAYEQYF
j_gene: TRBJ1-5; d_gene: TRBD1; abundance: NA; v_gene: TRBV7-9; CDR3nt: TGTGCCAGCAGCTCCGGGACAGAGAAAAATCAGCCCCAGCATTTT; CDR3aa: CASSSGTEKNQPQHF
j_gene: TRBJ2-1; d_gene: NA; abundance: NA; v_gene: TRBV27; CDR3nt: TGTGCCAGCAGCGGAGGGCTGATTAACAATGAGCAGTTCTTC; CDR3aa: CASSGGLINNEQFF
j_gene: TRBJ2-1; d_gene: NA; abundance: once; v_gene: TRBV9; CDR3nt: TGTGCCAGCAGCCCCCGACTAGGCAATGAGCAGTTCTTC; CDR3aa: CASSPRLGNEQFF
j_gene: TRBJ1-1; d_gene: NA; abundance: NA; v_gene: TRBV7-8; CDR3nt: TGTGCCAGCAGCTTAGCCAGGATCCCGAACACTGAAGCTTTCTTT; CDR3aa: CASSLARIPNTEAFF
j_gene: TRBJ2-2; d_gene: TRBD1; abundance: NA; v_gene: TRBV5-6; CDR3nt: TGTGCCAGCAGCTTGTACGCAGGGGGGAACACCGGGGAGCTGTTTTTT; CDR3aa: CASSLYAGGNTGELFF
j_gene: TRBJ1-6; d_gene: NA; abundance: NA; v_gene: TRBV27; CDR3nt: TGTGCCAGCAGTTTATCATGGTGGGGGCGGAATTCACCCCTCCACTTT; CDR3aa: CASSLSWWGRNSPLHF
j_gene: TRBJ2-5; d_gene: TRBD2; abundance: once; v_gene: TRBV9; CDR3nt: TGTGCCAGCAGCGTAGGGACTAGCGGGAGTCCCGAGACCCAGTACTTC; CDR3aa: CASSVGTSGSPETQYF
j_gene: TRBJ1-5; d_gene: NA; abundance: NA; v_gene: TRBV7-8; CDR3nt: TGTGCCAGCAGCTTAGTGACTACAACGGAGCCCCAGCATTTT; CDR3aa: CASSLVTTTEPQHF
j_gene: TRBJ1-4; d_gene: NA; abundance: NA; v_gene: TRBV13; CDR3nt: TGTGCCAGCAGCCCCTCGGTGGAAGGTAATGAAAAACTGTTTTTT; CDR3aa: CASSPSVEGNEKLFF
j_gene: TRBJ2-3; d_gene: TRBD2; abundance: once; v_gene: TRBV11-3; CDR3nt: TGTGCCAGCAGCCCCCGAGCGGGAGCAGCAGATACGCAGTATTTT; CDR3aa: CASSPRAGAADTQYF
j_gene: TRBJ2-7; d_gene: NA; abundance: NA; v_gene: TRBV10-2; CDR3nt: TGCGCCAGCAGTGATCGGGCCCCAGTGGGCTACGAGCAGTACTTC; CDR3aa: CASSDRAPVGYEQYF
j_gene: TRBJ2-7; d_gene: NA; abundance: NA; v_gene: TRBV2; CDR3nt: TGTGCCAGCAGCCCGGGACTTCTGACGTCCTACGAGCAGTACTTC; CDR3aa: CASSPGLLTSYEQYF
j_gene: TRBJ2-7; d_gene: TRBD1; abundance: NA; v_gene: TRBV4-1; CDR3nt: TGCGCCAGCAGCCCTCAGGGGGCAGGCGAGCAGTACTTC; CDR3aa: CASSPQGAGEQYF
j_gene: TRBJ2-5; d_gene: TRBD1; abundance: NA; v_gene: TRBV28; CDR3nt: TGTGCCAGCGAAAACATCACAGGGGGCGGGAAGACCCAGTACTTC; CDR3aa: CASENITGGGKTQYF
j_gene: TRBJ2-7; d_gene: NA; abundance: NA; v_gene: TRBV9; CDR3nt: TGTGCCAGCAGCGTCGGGAATTCGGGCGAGCAGTACTTC; CDR3aa: CASSVGNSGEQYF
j_gene: TRBJ1-2; d_gene: TRBD1; abundance: NA; v_gene: TRBV28; CDR3nt: TGTGCCAGCAGTCTTACCGGGACAGGGCCCTATGGCTACACCTTC; CDR3aa: CASSLTGTGPYGYTF
j_gene: TRBJ2-7; d_gene: NA; abundance: NA; v_gene: TRBV27; CDR3nt: TGTGCCAGCAGACTGACACTCTCCTACGAGCAGTACTTC; CDR3aa: CASRLTLSYEQYF